This T cell receptor beta chain was sequenced for a study of blood T cell repertoires in COVID-19. Overall study: COVID-19 samples collected from the United States, Italy and Spain covered acute and convalescent phases. PBMCs, B-cell-depleted T cells, or T cells were the source of the cDNA or gDNA that made up the material.

V was pared by 3 bases and J by 4 bases, with 10 bases of the junction left unmatched. The germline V gene has CDR1 SQVTM and CDR2 ANQGSEA. The CDR3 is 16 amino acids. Those enrolled in Seattle joined during active infection and were followed longitudinally afterward. As processed by the authors: Amplification with reference gene primers provided the estimates of nucleated cell counts. Only in-frame clones appear in the TCRdb table, and some are missing; sequencing was by immunoSEQ multiplex PCR. The DNA was the basis for D and trimming; V, J and clone size are from that table. The data contain 150,000 to 180,000 clones, about 85% of them singletons.

The rearrangement joins TRBV29-1 to TRBJ2-2, with 8 bases aligning to TRBD2. The TCR comes from a man between 60 and 70 years old with COVID-19, enrolled during active disease. The specimen was peripheral blood. The CDR3 loop is CSVDSGTGGGTGELFF. For the CDR3, the DNA is TGCAGCGTTGACAGTGGGACCGGGGGGGGCACCGGGGAGCTGTTTTTT.